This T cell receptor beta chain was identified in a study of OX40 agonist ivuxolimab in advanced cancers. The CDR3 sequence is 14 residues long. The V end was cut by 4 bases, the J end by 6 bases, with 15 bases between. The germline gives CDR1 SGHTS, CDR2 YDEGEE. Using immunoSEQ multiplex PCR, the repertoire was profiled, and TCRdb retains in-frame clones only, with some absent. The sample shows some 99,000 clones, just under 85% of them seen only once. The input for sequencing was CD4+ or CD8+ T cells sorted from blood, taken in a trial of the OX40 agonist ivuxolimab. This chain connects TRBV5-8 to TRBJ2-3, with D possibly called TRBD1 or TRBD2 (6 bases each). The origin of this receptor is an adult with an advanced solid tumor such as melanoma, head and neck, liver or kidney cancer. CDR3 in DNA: TGTGCCAGCAGCCGACAGGAGGGTTCGGATACGCAGTATTTT. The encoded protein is CASSRQEGSDTQYF.